Described below is a single T cell receptor beta chain sequence and its context. Its antigen is still unknown. These data are taken from a study of T cell repertoires in cytomegalovirus infection. Study-level findings and limits: Clonotype analysis showed dominance of the ex vivo response by HLA-C-restricted CMV-specific TCR beta clonotypes.

One entry per CDR3 protein, called by TCRdb with MiXCR from the reads. This table has some 700,000 distinct CDR3 sequences, approximately 33% appearing once. From germline, CDR1 is MNHNS and CDR2 SASEGT. CDR3 length: 13 residues. Trimming cost V 8 bases and J 1 base, with 11 bases left between them. The chain employs TRBV6-1 and TRBJ1-1; possibly TRBD1 for D (5 bases). The material sequenced was cultured PBMCs, taken from culture after CMV antigen stimulation. The receptor's source is a human donor in good health (CMV status not recorded). Some clones in this sample may be carry-over from other donors' samples. Here the CDR3 reads CASHRGENTEAFF. Here the CDR3 DNA reads TGTGCCAGCCACCGGGGGGAGAACACTGAAGCTTTCTTT.